The text below deals with one T cell receptor (beta chain). Which antigen it targets is not known. The cohort comprised 666 healthy bone marrow donors. At the time of sampling, every cohort member was nominally healthy, though immune exposures that went unrecorded were likely present. The donor was CMV seronegative and belonged to the group of over 300 seronegative cohort members. Every donor gave a peripheral blood sample, and the peripheral blood mononuclear cells from that sample were used for TCR beta sequencing. The Qiagen DNeasy Blood Extraction Kit was used to extract genomic DNA from the blood cell samples. The sample originates from a study of cytomegalovirus exposure and HLA in healthy donors (dated by TCRdb to the late 2010s). Study-level background: In an earlier analysis of roughly 590 of the donors, 276 Gb of sequence data and roughly 100 million unique TCR beta sequences from about 179 million T cells were reported. The aim of the study was to test whether cataloging public T cell receptors could identify signatures of past pathogen exposure. To predict cytomegalovirus infection status, the study combined high-throughput TCR immunosequencing, statistical association of individual TCRs with disease status, and machine learning. An earlier analysis of roughly 600 of the donors used high-throughput TCR beta sequencing to judge whether each TCR beta V gene segment behaved as functional or pseudogenic. Among about 400 genotyped donors of the cohort, an average of approximately 220,000 unique TCR beta nucleotide sequences was sequenced per donor, of which 15% to 20% were non-productive. An early release covering roughly 600 HLA-typed donors comprised about 310 gigabases of sequencing data and around 80 million unique TCR sequences. Rather than using new phenotypic data, the later analysis identified candidate immune exposures from TCR beta sequences and from how often those sequences occurred across donors. Besides the first cohort of roughly 660 subjects, a separate validation cohort made up of over 100 different subjects was used. Because of strong linkage in the cohort, five DR-DQ haplotypes were treated as single units for association and clustering. The number of typed donors differed by locus: about 620-640 for A, B, C, DRB1 and DQB1; 522 for DQA1; fewer than 610 for DPA1; and some 470 for DPB1. In a later genetic analysis, genome-wide SNP genotypes for about three fifths of the 666 donors were used, and that subset was treated as a discovery cohort. In a later analysis, previously published TCR beta repertoires from 670 or so donors were re-analyzed and high-resolution HLA genotyping was added so that TCR occurrence patterns could be studied. The study profiled the T cell repertoires of 550 to 700 subjects by immunosequencing and related them to cytomegalovirus serostatus. HLA typing included class I and class II loci at four-digit resolution. Donor age, sex, ethnicity and CMV serostatus were compiled alongside the repertoire data. Every repertoire in the discovery cohort had been generated on one and the same sequencing platform. Of the roughly 390 genotyped donors, roughly 80% were placed in the genetic ancestry cluster associated with self-reported Caucasian donors.

V sheds 1 base and J sheds 0 bases, leaving 7 bases between their ends. From the cysteine through the phenylalanine, the CDR3 covers 16 amino acids. This entry keeps only the CDR3 DNA: 48 bases, framed from base 1. CDR1 and CDR2 (LGHNA, YNFKEQ) derive from the germline V gene. General findings and caveats noted by the study authors: A later analysis found that most CMV-associated TCR beta chains appeared HLA-restricted, with HLA associations seemingly driven largely by CMV exposure. A cluster of highly shared sequence variants was judged likely to be a technical artifact of the sequencing pipeline. Correlated functional status among segregating V segments might reflect linkage disequilibrium, but an unknown experimental factor could not be ruled out. Because some donors lacked HLA typing at each locus, the association tests relied only on the typed subset. A later analysis found that TCR association rates varied across HLA loci, with DRB1 alleles showing the most associated TCRs and HLA-C alleles the fewest. Across donors, most TCR sequences were observed very rarely, whereas some public TCRs were present in many individuals. Strong co-occurrence of HLA alleles, especially DR and DQ, made assigning TCR associations to individual alleles difficult. In a later genetic analysis, a missense DCLRE1C variant was associated with V-gene and J-gene trimming of TCR beta chains, and the association was replicated in an independent cohort. Immune exposure information for the cohort was limited to CMV serostatus. Compared with the approximately 600-donor mean, donors in an Asian-associated ancestry cluster had fewer N-insertions in productive TCRs, according to a later genetic analysis. The cohort was sequenced for TCR beta chains only, and without alpha or paired-chain data the features that could be detected were limited. In an earlier analysis of about 600 of the donors, most TCR beta V segments appeared in productive rearrangements about 87% or about 30% of the time, broadly matching IMGT annotations. The presence/absence analyses assumed that sequencing depth was roughly uniform across donors, and that assumption may not be true. Compared with equally common non-associated chains, HLA-associated TCR beta chains in a later analysis were more clonally expanded and had lower generation probabilities. The authors suggested that the approach could potentially be extended to other disease states and immunological phenotypes. A further reported finding was that TCR beta sequences accurately predicted the HLA-A and HLA-B alleles for most subjects in the first cohort. A total of about 150 TCR beta chains were listed by the study as associated with cytomegalovirus. Three of the identified cytomegalovirus-associated TCR beta chains were confirmed in vitro to be specific for cytomegalovirus antigens. In both the original and validation cohorts, the classifier was reported to diagnose cytomegalovirus status with high specificity and sensitivity. The earlier analysis of about 600 of the donors excluded some 15 rarely observed V segments, including chromosome 9 orphons, because counts were too low. Several of the top co-occurrence clusters appeared to be linked to parvovirus B19, influenza, CMV and Epstein-Barr virus, according to a later analysis. The 87-base-pair reads could not distinguish some IMGT-functional V segments, including TRBV6-2 and TRBV6-3, so those segments were excluded. At a false discovery rate of 0.05, a later analysis linked some 18,000 TCR beta sequences to specific HLA alleles.

The library relied on the immunoSEQ multiplex PCR assay. The multiplex PCR relied on a mix of 60 forward primers for TCR Vbeta segments and 13 reverse primers for TCR Jbeta segments. The CDR3 region of rearranged TCR beta genes was amplified from genomic DNA by a multiplex PCR assay. Amplified TCR beta libraries were sequenced as 87-base-pair reads on the Illumina HiSeq System. The authors' pipeline ran thus. In a later analysis, tens of millions of unique TCR beta chains were counted across the approximately 670 repertoires, and roughly 11 million of these chains were shared by at least two donors. A nearest-neighbor algorithm error-corrected the raw reads and collapsed the reads into unique sequences, merging closely related sequences to remove PCR and sequencing errors. CDR3 sequences were aligned to IMGT reference sequences to assign V, D and J gene segments. For a sequence to be retained, at least a six-nucleotide match to both a V gene segment and a J gene segment was required. A rearrangement was called productive if the CDR3 had no stop codons and remained in frame with V and J, and every other rearrangement was called non-productive. Following IMGT convention, CDR3 was defined as the stretch from the second conserved V-encoded cysteine up to the conserved J-encoded phenylalanine. The earlier analysis of 550 to 650 of the donors excluded any sequence lacking an unambiguous match to a single V gene segment. In an earlier analysis of some 590 of the donors, V segments were called functional above 56.7% productive rearrangements and were called segregating when the between-donor standard deviation exceeded 5%. A statistical classification framework was built to diagnose cytomegalovirus status from the catalog of TCR beta chain sequences. V and J gene assignment, in a later analysis, came from comparing TCR nucleotide sequences with IMGT/GENE-DB human TR gene sequences. A later analysis assigned CDR3 sequences and most-parsimonious VDJ recombination scenarios with the TCRdist pipeline. A later analysis defined each TCR beta chain by its CDR3 amino acid sequence plus V-gene family, and excluded reads lacking a unique V-gene family. In a later analysis, 450 to 600 highly shared, low-generation-probability nucleotide sequences were removed to address suspected cross-contamination and a sequencing artifact. In a later analysis, a clonal expansion index for each public chain was calculated from normalized within-repertoire ranks of inferred template counts. Generation probabilities in a later analysis came from a VDJ recombination model fitted to out-of-frame rearrangements, and those results were checked against IGoR. Hypergeometric tests were used in a later analysis to score TCR-TCR, TCR-HLA and TCR-CMV co-occurrence, with a repertoire-size bias correction applied to the TCR pairs. A later analysis estimated false discovery rates by permuting HLA or CMV assignments 20 times. In a later analysis, co-occurring TCRs were grouped with DBSCAN, and TCRdist sequence similarity was added when clustering was performed within HLA-allele-positive subsets. Repertoires with fewer than 30,000 or more than 120,000 public chains were left out of co-occurrence clustering, as were a handful of repertoires with anomalous nucleotide sharing. Drawn from immuneACCESS, this table holds only the in-frame rearrangements with V and J called that TCRdb kept. Clones are partly lost; checked studies trace under half to an unresolved V gene and leave the rest unexplained. That table furnishes V, J and clone size, whereas the DNA furnished D and trimming. The table for this sample lists approximately 50,000 clones. The ten largest account for less than 20% of the sample.

The sequencing sample was made of PBMCs. The receptor was isolated from a male donor in good health and CMV-seronegative. The chain is encoded by TRBV4-2 joined to TRBJ2-6, with the D gene not confidently named. The CDR3 region has the sequence CASSQGYSSGANVLTF. The sequenced DNA is TGTGCCAGCAGCCAAGGTTATAGCTCTGGGGCCAACGTCCTGACTTTC.